The 2 T cell receptor beta chains in this list originate from one sample, sequenced in a study of blood T cells in healthy people across ages. Combining a sample-barcoded 5' primer with a J-beta primer mix, a second PCR ran for about 7 to 11 cycles. Using its own MiXCR run on the 5' RACE reads, TCRdb lists one record per CDR3 protein. The sample consists of more than 500,000 distinct CDR3 sequences, 27% of them appearing once. Specimen: blood. The receptors originated from a woman aged 70-85 years in good health.

This sequence joins TRBV21-1 and TRBJ2-5. TRBV21-1 is noted as a pseudogene. This CDR3 is 15 amino acids long. The CDR3 loop is CASSKVPGNQETQYF. CDR3 DNA: TGTGCCAGCAGCAAAGTACCAGGGAACCAAGAGACCCAGTACTTC.

This clonotype was seen a few times. This clone may be a read error of a much larger clone one base away. The chain carries TRBV20-1 and TRBJ2-7; D gene ambiguous. V shed 5 bases and J shed 9 bases, with 17 bases lying between them. The CDR3 runs to 12 residues. Germline V lookup: CDR1 DFQATT, CDR2 SNEGSKA (reference sequence). In DNA, the CDR3 is TGCAGTGCTCGACGTCCTGGTCTCGGGCAGTACTTC. Translating gives CSARRPGLGQYF.